This TCR beta chain was recovered during a study of blood T cells in healthy people across ages. General study findings and limits: Significant beta diversity loss was already apparent by age roughly 43, declining roughly linearly. Long-lived donors had more naive CD4+ cells and higher diversity than aged donors.

About this clonotype: Its target is not known.

CDR1 MDHEN and CDR2 SYDVKM come from the germline V gene. This CDR3 contains 15 residues. The use of a sample-barcoded 5' primer and a J-beta primer mix characterized a second PCR of roughly 7 to 12 cycles. TCRdb called the 5' RACE reads again in MiXCR, with one record for every CDR3 protein. In the table there are about 1 million distinct CDR3 sequences, 20% to 25% of which are singletons. These sequences were also reported in another study, on T cells of mothers and their children.

Sequenced: blood. The chain uses TRBV28 and TRBJ2-5, with 10 bases fitting TRBD2. The DNA end lines up better with TRBJ2-1; the J call may be wrong. The TCR sequence derives from a girl aged 2 to 10 in good health. CDR3 sequence reads: CASSLRAGGPCEQFF. CDR3 nucleotide sequence: TGTGCCAGCAGTTTAAGAGCGGGAGGGCCCTGTGAGCAGTTCTTC.